The 7 T cell receptor beta chains below all came from one sample that was sequenced in a study of OX40 agonist ivuxolimab in advanced cancers. Clones were read by immunoSEQ multiplex PCR, and TCRdb kept only the in-frame ones, dropping some. The repertoire holds over 40,000 clones, with about 90% as singletons. This specimen was CD4+ or CD8+ T cells sorted from blood, taken in a trial of the OX40 agonist ivuxolimab. These receptors came from an adult with an advanced solid tumor such as melanoma, head and neck, liver or kidney cancer.

V is TRBV6-4 and J is TRBJ2-3; 11 positions match TRBD2. The CDR3 length is 17 residues. Germline trimming cut 4 bases from V and 4 bases from J; bases unmatched to any gene: 10. Germline V gene data show CDR1 as MRHNA and CDR2 as SNTAGT. The CDR3 DNA sequence: TGTGCCAGCAGTGCGGTAGCGGGAGGGCCCCGGTCAGATACGCAGTATTTT. This gives the protein CASSAVAGGPRSDTQYF.

This chain joins TRBV6-5 and TRBJ1-2, with TRBD1 as a possible D gene (5 bases). This CDR3 region has 13 residues. The germline V and J ends were trimmed by 6 bases and 4 bases, with 12 bases remaining between them. Germline CDR1 is MNHEY and CDR2 is SVGAGI. Here the CDR3 DNA reads TGTGCCAGCAGATCCTTGGGGCCCTATGGCTACACCTTC. This translates into CASRSLGPYGYTF.

The chain combines TRBV18 with TRBJ2-7; D is possibly TRBD2 (6 bases). Per the germline V gene, CDR1 is KGHSH and CDR2 is LQKENI. Deletions cut 3 bases from V and 0 bases from J, with 15 bases between. CDR3 size: 16 residues. CDR3 loop: CASSPTGLLSSYEQYF. The CDR3 nucleotides read TGTGCCAGCTCACCTACGGGACTTCTGAGCTCCTACGAGCAGTACTTC.

This chain joins TRBV6-1 and TRBJ1-4, with a tentative D call TRBD1 (6 bases). V was pared by 0 bases and J by 8 bases, with 13 bases between. Germline-derived CDR1 and CDR2 are MNHNS and SASEGT. This CDR3 region has 15 residues. The CDR3 protein is CASSEAGGGWEKLFF. DNA for the CDR3: TGTGCCAGCAGTGAAGCGGGAGGGGGATGGGAAAAACTGTTTTTT.

The rearrangement uses TRBV4-2 and TRBJ2-1; 10 nucleotides align to TRBD2. Germline CDR1 and CDR2: LGHNA and YNFKEQ. J gave up 4 bases and V 0 bases, and 6 bases lay outside the gene matches. The CDR3 is made up of 17 amino acids. The CDR3 DNA is TGTGCCAGCAGCCAAGACCGAGCGGGAGGGCGTTACAATGAGCAGTTCTTC. Encoded protein: CASSQDRAGGRYNEQFF.

This chain joins TRBV18 and TRBJ2-5; perhaps TRBD1 as D (6 bases). Between the trimmed V and J ends, which lost 4 bases and 2 bases, there was a span of 8 bases. The CDR3 length is 13 residues. Germline V CDR1 and CDR2: KGHSH, LQKENI. This CDR3 is CASSRGQQETQYF. In nucleotides, the CDR3 is TGTGCCAGCTCACGCGGACAGCAAGAGACCCAGTACTTC.

The CDR3 region has the DNA TGTGCCAGCAGTTTGGACTTTTACAATGAGCAGTTCTTC. Its translation is CASSLDFYNEQFF. The chain combines TRBV27 with TRBJ2-1, with D possibly TRBD2 on 5 matching bases. V was cut by 3 bases and J by 4 bases, with 7 bases left in between. The CDR3 has 13 amino acids. CDR1 is MNHEY and CDR2 is SMNVEV in the germline V gene (reference sequence).